This T cell receptor beta chain was sequenced in a study of blood T cell repertoires in COVID-19. Study information: Some COVID-19 samples were acute and others convalescent; all came from the United States, Italy and Spain. T cells, B-cell-depleted T cells, or PBMCs supplied cDNA or gDNA.

The CDR3 loop spans 18 amino acids. J gave up 4 bases and V 1 base, and 15 bases lay outside the gene matches. Germline CDR1 and CDR2: LGHNA and YSLEER. Under the authors' procedure: Reference gene primer amplification in the assay estimated nucleated cell counts. Sequencing was performed with immunoSEQ multiplex PCR; in TCRdb, only in-frame clones are kept and a portion is missing. Clone size and V and J calls were adopted from that table, with D and trimming inferred from the DNA. This table has around 140,000 clones, 86% appearing once. The clonotype comes from a woman in her fifties or sixties with acute or convalescent COVID-19. Sequenced material: peripheral blood. The rearrangement uses TRBV4-3 and TRBJ1-2; 7 nucleotides line up with TRBD1. CDR3: CASSQAMTGSSGGYGYTF. CDR3 DNA sequence: TGCGCCAGCAGCCAAGCAATGACAGGGTCCTCAGGAGGCTATGGCTACACCTTC.